The rows below give T cell receptor beta chains drawn from one sample of a study of neurological immune-mediated disorders. TCRdb redid the calling of the 5' RACE reads with MiXCR, one entry per CDR3 protein. The data hold more than 70,000 distinct CDR3 sequences, with 15% to 20% observed a single time. Sample: PBMCs. All receptors derive from a woman aged 40 to 55 in good health. Each CDR3 is given with its conserved first and last residue. The D gene is left open where the match is weak. The size of a clone is reported for some rows only, either as once, few or many, or as a class for expanded clones.

v_call	d_call	j_call	clone_size	cdr3_nt	cdr3_aa
TRBV12-3/TRBV12-4	.	TRBJ2-1	.	TGTGCCAGCAGTTTATGGGAGAGCCACAATGAGCAGTTCTTC	CASSLWESHNEQFF
TRBV6-2/TRBV6-3	TRBD1	TRBJ2-7	many	TGTGCCAGCAGACTAACCGGGACAGGGGGCTACGAGCAGTACTTC	CASRLTGTGGYEQYF
TRBV29-1	TRBD2	TRBJ2-1	few	TGCAGCGTTGGGGGGGGAAGGTGTGGGGAATACAATGAGCAGTTCTTC	CSVGGGRCGEYNEQFF
TRBV6-5	TRBD1	TRBJ2-5	many	TGTGCCAGCAGTTTAAAGTATCGGGGGACAGGCCAAGAGACCCAGTACTTC	CASSLKYRGTGQETQYF
TRBV6-6	.	TRBJ1-4	many	TGTGCCAGCAGTTACGATATAGTAGATGAAAAACTGTTTTTT	CASSYDIVDEKLFF
TRBV5-8	TRBD1	TRBJ1-1	many	TGTGCCAGCAGCCGCGGACAGGGGGTGGTGGGGAACACTGAAGCTTTCTTT	CASSRGQGVVGNTEAFF
TRBV27	.	TRBJ1-5	many	TGTGCCAGCAGTTTATCGGGCAGTTATAGCAATCAGCCCCAGCATTTT	CASSLSGSYSNQPQHF
TRBV7-2	.	TRBJ1-1	many	TGTGCCAGCAGCCTCTTTTCCACTGAAGCTTTCTTT	CASSLFSTEAFF
TRBV12-3/TRBV12-4	.	TRBJ2-1	many	TGTGCCAGCAGTCCACAGGGATACTACAATGAGCAGTTCTTC	CASSPQGYYNEQFF
TRBV7-9	TRBD2	TRBJ2-7	.	TGTGCCGCGCCAAACCCAGAAATTAACGGGGGGTCGATATACGAGCAGTACTTC	CAAPNPEINGGSIYEQYF
TRBV5-4	.	TRBJ2-3	.	TGTGCCAGCAGCTTTGGGGGGGGCTTAGATACGCAGTATTTT	CASSFGGGLDTQYF
TRBV7-2	TRBD2	TRBJ2-3	many	TGTGCCAGCAGCTTTCATCGGGCGGGGGATTCCGCAGATACGCAGTATTTT	CASSFHRAGDSADTQYF
TRBV28	TRBD1	TRBJ1-2	many	TGTGCCAGCAGTCTCCAGGGACAGGATGGCTACACCTTC	CASSLQGQDGYTF
TRBV20-1	.	TRBJ2-3	.	TGCAGTGCTAGATATCGGCAAGCCTTCCATACGCAGTATTTT	CSARYRQAFHTQYF
TRBV7-2	.	TRBJ1-2	many	TGTGCCAGCAGCCCCGGTGGAGGATTCGCTAACTATGGCTACACCTTC	CASSPGGGFANYGYTF
TRBV10-3	.	TRBJ1-2	many	TGTGCCATCAGTGGCTCCCGAGCCCAGAGGGACTATGGCTACACCTTC	CAISGSRAQRDYGYTF
TRBV7-2	TRBD2	TRBJ2-1	many	TGTGCCAGCAGCTTCAAAGCGGGGGGAGAGCAGTTCTTC	CASSFKAGGEQFF
TRBV12-3/TRBV12-4	.	TRBJ1-2	many	TGTGCCAGCAGTTTAGGACAGACACCTAACTATGGCTACACCTTC	CASSLGQTPNYGYTF
TRBV12-3/TRBV12-4	TRBD1	TRBJ2-2	many	TGTGCCAGCAGTCCCAGGACAGGGGGCACCGGGGAGCTGTTTTTT	CASSPRTGGTGELFF